The 6 T cell receptor beta chains in this list originate from one sample, sequenced in a study of early T cells in non-severe SARS-CoV-2 infection. MiXCR, run by TCRdb on the 5' RACE reads, gives a single entry per CDR3 protein. The repertoire holds around 60,000 distinct CDR3 sequences, over 7.5% seen once, with less than 10% in the top ten. Sequencing was performed on whole blood. Source of these receptors: an adult who was a healthcare worker with PCR-confirmed SARS-CoV-2 infection or an uninfected control (not recorded which).

The V and J genes are TRBV29-1 and TRBJ1-2; D is unclear. From germline, CDR1 is SQVTM and CDR2 ANQGSEA. The CDR3 has 13 amino acids. Trimming left V 7 bases short and J 5 bases short, with 17 bases between. The CDR3 bases are TGCAGCGCTAAAACCTGGGGTCAATATGGCTACACCTTC. Translating it yields CSAKTWGQYGYTF.

V gene TRBV29-1 combines with J gene TRBJ2-3; unclear D gene. The CDR3 consists of 12 residues. Trimming pared 1 base from V and 4 bases from J, leaving 6 bases between. Germline CDR1 and CDR2: SQVTM and ANQGSEA. CDR3 DNA sequence: TGCAGCGTTGAAGCGGGTGCAGATACGCAGTATTTT. Encoded protein: CSVEAGADTQYF.

This clonotype was observed a few times. This likely comes from a read error, as the CDR3 has no conserved phenylalanine or tryptophan at its end. The limits of the CDR3 on the DNA are not certain, so only TCRdb's listed CDR3 is given. V usage is TRBV5-1 and J usage is TRBJ1-3. The V gene's germline CDR1 is SGHRS and CDR2 YFSETQ. From its first to its last residue, the CDR3 has 11 amino acids. CDR3 loop: CASSLDGRESR.

The sample holds many counts of this clonotype. Sequence at one end of the junction differs from germline and may be a read error. In DNA form, the CDR3 reads TGTGCTAGCAGCTCTGGACTAGCGGCCTACAATGAGCAGTTCTTC. This encodes CASSSGLAAYNEQFF. The chain employs TRBV7-7 and TRBJ2-1, with 10 bases lining up with TRBD2. CDR3 size: 15 residues. Germline loops: CDR1 SSHAT, CDR2 FNYEAQ (reference sequence).

This clonotype was detected ten times or more. The CDR3 DNA follows: TGTGCCAGCCAGATGGACAGGGGACTTAACTATGGCTACACCTTC. As protein: CASQMDRGLNYGYTF. V is TRBV7-9 and J is TRBJ1-2; 9 bases map to TRBD1. The CDR3 loop spans 15 amino acids. Germline-derived CDR1 and CDR2 are SEHNR and FQNEAQ (reference sequence). The J segment lost 1 base and the V segment lost 8 bases, leaving 8 bases of the junction unmatched. The whole variable domain, filled in from reference TRBV7-9 and TRBJ1-2, reads DTGVSQNPRHKITKRGQNVTFRCDPISEHNRLYWYRQTLGQGPEFLTYFQNEAQLEKSRLLSDRFSAERPKGSFSTLEIQRTEQGDSAMYLCASQMDRGLNYGYTFGSGTRLTVV.

This clonotype came up many times. The CDR3 is CSARRAAVETQYF. CDR3 DNA: TGCAGTGCTAGAAGGGCCGCGGTGGAGACCCAGTACTTC. The rearrangement links TRBV20-1 to TRBJ2-5, with D unclear. The CDR3 extends over 13 amino acids. Per the germline V gene, CDR1 is DFQATT and CDR2 is SNEGSKA (reference sequence). Trimming removed 2 bases from V and 5 bases from J, with 12 bases in between.